The T cell receptor beta chain under discussion was sequenced for a study of shared clonotypes between healthy human individuals. Study-level background: Three CD4 naive, three CD4 memory, two CD8 naive and one CD8 memory plate were used per donor.

With respect to this clone: Its antigen is unknown.

Trimming at V came to 7 bases and at J to 5 bases, leaving 4 bases not matched to a gene. The CDR3 runs 12 residues. Germline V lookup: CDR1 MNHNS, CDR2 SASEGT. CD8 cells regarded as naive lacked CD45RO, were positively chosen for CCR7, and omitted terminally differentiated effector memory CD45RA+ cells. The study drew all its donors from Caucasian adults living in Nashville, Tennessee. Some clones are missing from TCRdb's copy, which holds only in-frame ones; the method was immunoSEQ multiplex PCR. This table has millions of clones, approximately 95% appearing once. Overall study results and limits: Shared clonotypes across all four donors exceeded non-shared ones in generation probability.

Sequenced material: naive CD8+ T cells sorted from blood. This TCR was sampled from a man between 18 and 29 years old in good health. The gene calls are TRBV6-1 and TRBJ1-1; the match to TRBD1 covers 7 bases. The CDR3 DNA is TGTGCCAGCAACCACAGGGGAACTGAAGCTTTCTTT. Its translation is CASNHRGTEAFF.